This passage covers 21 T cell receptor beta chains from one sample sequenced in a study of Tregs in tolerant kidney transplant recipients (dated by TCRdb to the late 2010s). Library preparation used the immunoSEQ multiplex PCR assay. The source is immuneACCESS, and TCRdb retained only in-frame sequences with V and J called. Part of the clones is not carried over; for the studies checked, unresolved V genes explain less than half of this, and the remainder is unexplained. This sample gives hundreds of thousands of clones in total; 84% of them show up just once. The ten top clones hold around 0.61% of the sample. Sequenced: CD4+ T cells from blood. These receptors were taken from a human donor in good health.

The chain is built from TRBV4-2 and TRBJ2-5; 14 bases match TRBD2. The length of the CDR3 is 17 residues. CDR1 is LGHNA and CDR2 is YNFKEQ in the germline V gene. V lost 2 bases, J lost 3 bases, and 5 bases stayed unmatched. CDR3 coding DNA: TGTGCCAGCAGCCAACCTAGGACTAGCGGGGGGAAAGAGACCCAGTACTTC. Translating it yields CASSQPRTSGGKETQYF.

This chain uses TRBV19 with TRBJ1-2; D is possibly TRBD1 (5 bases). CDR1 LNHDA and CDR2 SQIVND come from the germline V gene (reference sequence). V lost 7 bases, J lost 4 bases, and 19 bases lay in between. The CDR3 extends over 15 amino acids. CDR3 DNA: TGTGCCAGTACCGACCCGGGGCCCTCAAGCTATGGCTACACCTTC. Translation: CASTDPGPSSYGYTF. Full variable domain (missing parts from reference TRBV19 and TRBJ1-2): DGGITQSPKYLFRKEGQNVTLSCEQNLNHDAMYWYRQDPGQGLRLIYYSQIVNDFQKGDIAEGYSVSREKKESFPLTVTSAQKNPTAFYLCASTDPGPSSYGYTFGSGTRLTVV.

The chain uses TRBV25-1 and TRBJ1-1, with 9 bases identical to TRBD1. CDR1 is MGHDK, CDR2 SYGVNS, per germline. With 9 bases clipped from V and 3 bases from J, the junction kept 5 bases outside the gene matches. The CDR3 covers 13 residues. The CDR3 DNA reads TGTGCCAGTATTGGGACAGGGTACACTGAAGCTTTCTTT. It is translated as CASIGTGYTEAFF. Complete variable domain (other parts from reference TRBV25-1 and TRBJ1-1): EADIYQTPRYLVIGTGKKITLECSQTMGHDKMYWYQQDPGMELHLIHYSYGVNSTEKGDLSSESTVSRIRTEHFPLTLESARPSHTSQYLCASIGTGYTEAFFGQGTRLTVV.

V and J are TRBV6-5 and TRBJ2-7, with 12 positions matching TRBD2. This CDR3 region has 15 residues. Germline V gene sequence: CDR1 MNHEY, CDR2 SVGAGI. V lost 5 bases to trimming and J lost 5 bases; unmatched junction nucleotides: 7. The CDR3 loop is CASSLTTSGSNEQYF. The CDR3 DNA sequence: TGTGCCAGCAGTCTCACGACTAGCGGGAGCAACGAGCAGTACTTC.

The chain joins TRBV9 to TRBJ2-1; 10 nucleotides agree with TRBD1. Trimming took 4 bases from V and 9 from J; bases not matched to a gene: 10. The CDR3 consists of 15 residues. Germline V CDR1 and CDR2: SGDLS, YYNGEE. This CDR3 is CASSPGQGGLSEQFF. The CDR3, as DNA: TGTGCCAGCAGCCCTGGACAGGGGGGTTTGAGTGAGCAGTTCTTC. The full variable domain, in which reference TRBV9 and TRBJ2-1 provide the parts outside the CDR3, is DSGVTQTPKHLITATGQRVTLRCSPRSGDLSVYWYQQSLDQGLQFLIQYYNGEERAKGNILERFSAQQFPDLHSELNLSSLELGDSALYFCASSPGQGGLSEQFFGPGTRLTVL.

This clone was seen only a few times. The rearrangement links TRBV5-6 to TRBJ1-2, with D uncertain. CDR3 length: 12 residues. Trimming took 0 bases from V and 3 from J, leaving 3 bases between them. The germline V gene has CDR1 SGHDT and CDR2 YYEEEE. The CDR3 nucleotides read TGTGCCAGCAGCTTGGGGGACTATGGCTACACCTTC. Residues: CASSLGDYGYTF.

The chain carries TRBV27 and TRBJ1-3, with D perhaps matching TRBD1 (5 bases). With 2 bases removed from V and 3 bases from J, the gap between germline ends came to 11 bases. The CDR3 consists of 15 residues. Germline CDR1 reads MNHEY; CDR2 reads SMNVEV (reference sequence). In DNA form, the CDR3 reads TGTGCCAGCAGTTTAGGGGGTGGCTTTGGAAACACCATATATTTT. As protein: CASSLGGGFGNTIYF.

This clone was counted only a few times. J is TRBJ1-2 and V is TRBV7-3; D remains unclear. CDR1 SGHTA and CDR2 FQGTGA come from the germline V gene. The CDR3 runs to 15 residues. With 2 bases removed from V and 2 bases from J, the gap between germline ends came to 12 bases. In nucleotides, the CDR3 is TGTGCCAGCAGCTTATTATCAGGAGGCAACTATGGCTACACCTTC. Protein: CASSLLSGGNYGYTF.

The CDR3 DNA sequence: TGCGCCAGCAGCCAACTAGCTGTGAGCTCTGGGGCCAACGTCCTGACTTTC. It encodes CASSQLAVSSGANVLTF. The chain recombines TRBV4-1 with TRBJ2-6; D is perhaps TRBD2 (5 bases). The CDR3 has 17 amino acids. V was trimmed by 2 bases and J by 0 bases, leaving 11 bases between them. Germline CDR1 MGHRA, CDR2 YSYEKL.

V is TRBV29-1 and J is TRBJ2-7; TRBD2 matches 7 bases. The J segment lost 6 bases and the V segment lost 6 bases, leaving 11 bases of the junction unmatched. This CDR3 is 13 amino acids long. Germline CDR1 and CDR2: SQVTM and ANQGSEA. The CDR3 coding sequence is TGCAGCGTAAAGAATATAGGGGAGGGCGAGCAGTACTTC. Its translation: CSVKNIGEGEQYF.

This clone has a handful of counts. V gene TRBV5-4 combines with J gene TRBJ2-1, with 7 positions matching TRBD2. CDR1 SGHNT and CDR2 YYREEE come from the germline V gene (reference sequence). The CDR3 has 13 residues. V lost 9 bases to trimming and J lost 12 bases; unmatched junction nucleotides: 15. The CDR3 loop is CATNTRTSDSQFF. The CDR3 DNA sequence: TGTGCCACCAACACGAGAACTAGCGACTCGCAGTTCTTC.

The chain has TRBV5-1 and TRBJ2-7; D is perhaps TRBD1 or TRBD2 (5 bases each). The CDR3 spans 14 residues. Germline CDR1 and CDR2: SGHRS and YFSETQ. Trimming removed 0 bases at V and 6 bases at J, with 13 bases between. This chain's CDR3 is CASSLAGTAIEQYF. In DNA form, the CDR3 reads TGCGCCAGCAGCTTGGCCGGGACGGCTATCGAGCAGTACTTC. The full variable domain, rest sourced from reference TRBV5-1 and TRBJ2-7, is KAGVTQTPRYLIKTRGQQVTLSCSPISGHRSVSWYQQTPGQGLQFLFEYFSETQRNKGNFPGRFSGRQFSNSRSEMNVSTLELGDSALYLCASSLAGTAIEQYFGPGTRLTVT.

The rearrangement joins TRBV7-8 to TRBJ1-2, with D uncertain. Germline assignment: CDR1 SGHVS and CDR2 FQNEAQ. The V gene lost 0 bases and the J gene lost 4 bases, with 9 bases spanning the gap. The CDR3 runs to 14 residues. The CDR3 DNA reads as TGTGCCAGCAGCTTAGCTAGCACGGGCTATGGCTACACCTTC. The encoded protein is CASSLASTGYGYTF.

The chain employs TRBV6-1 and TRBJ1-1, with a possible D match to TRBD1 (6 bases). V was clipped by 4 bases and J by 3 bases, with 15 bases between them. CDR1 and CDR2 (germline): MNHNS, SASEGT. There are 15 residues in the CDR3. CDR3: CASSAQRAGDTEAFF. The CDR3 DNA is TGTGCCAGCAGTGCCCAACGGGCAGGGGACACTGAAGCTTTCTTT.

This clone was found a few times. The chain uses TRBV2 and TRBJ2-2; no firm D call. Germline lookup yields CDR1 SNHLY and CDR2 FYNNEI. Trimming took off 0 bases at V and 4 bases at J, with 12 bases between the two ends. This CDR3 spans 16 amino acids. The CDR3 DNA follows: TGTGCCAGCAGTGAAGCGATTGGTAGTTTCACCGGGGAGCTGTTTTTT. The encoded protein is CASSEAIGSFTGELFF.

V is TRBV11-2 and J is TRBJ2-2; D call uncertain. The CDR3 consists of 14 residues. From germline, CDR1 is SGHAT and CDR2 FQNNGV. V lost 5 bases, J lost 2 bases, and 9 bases lay in between. The CDR3 is CASSPARNTGELFF. As DNA, the CDR3 is TGTGCCAGCAGCCCCGCTAGAAACACCGGGGAGCTGTTTTTT.

V usage is TRBV6-5 and J usage is TRBJ2-5; D might be TRBD1 (6 bases). V lost 7 bases and J 1 base, leaving 16 bases between the germline ends. Germline V CDR1 and CDR2: MNHEY, SVGAGI. CDR3 length: 15 amino acids. The CDR3 reads CASTPDRGSQETQYF. Written as DNA, the CDR3 is TGTGCCAGCACCCCAGATAGGGGGTCCCAAGAGACCCAGTACTTC.

V usage is TRBV7-2 and J usage is TRBJ2-7; D is tentatively TRBD1 or TRBD2 (5 bases each). Trimming left V 4 bases short and J 0 bases short, with 19 bases between. The CDR3 contains 17 residues. Germline assignment: CDR1 SGHTA and CDR2 FQGNSA. CDR3 DNA sequence: TGTGCCAGCAGCTGGGGGATTGGCCGACGGAGCTCCTACGAGCAGTACTTC. This gives the protein CASSWGIGRRSSYEQYF.

CDR3 bases: TGTGCCATCAGTGTCCAGGGGGCCGGTAATTCACCCCTCCACTTT. It codes for CAISVQGAGNSPLHF. The chain uses TRBV10-3 and TRBJ1-6; 8 positions match TRBD1. Trimming cost V 4 bases and J 6 bases; bases outside gene matches: 5. From germline, CDR1 is ENHRY and CDR2 SYGVKD. CDR3 length: 15 residues.

The V gene is TRBV5-4, the J gene TRBJ2-3; D may be TRBD1 (5 bases). The length of the CDR3 is 13 residues. The V end lost 4 bases, the J end lost 6 bases, and 12 bases lay between the germline ends. The germline V gene encodes CDR1 SGHNT and CDR2 YYREEE (reference sequence). CDR3 bases: TGTGCCAGCAGCGGGGCCCCTTCGGATACGCAGTATTTT. Protein: CASSGAPSDTQYF.

V gene TRBV5-1 combines with J gene TRBJ2-7; 7 nucleotides agree with TRBD1. Losses at the gene ends were 3 bases for V and 1 base for J; bases not matched to a gene: 4. Germline CDR1 SGHRS, CDR2 YFSETQ. The length of the CDR3 is 14 residues. The CDR3 is CASSSQGDSYEQYF. As DNA, the CDR3 is TGCGCCAGCAGCTCCCAGGGGGATTCCTACGAGCAGTACTTC.